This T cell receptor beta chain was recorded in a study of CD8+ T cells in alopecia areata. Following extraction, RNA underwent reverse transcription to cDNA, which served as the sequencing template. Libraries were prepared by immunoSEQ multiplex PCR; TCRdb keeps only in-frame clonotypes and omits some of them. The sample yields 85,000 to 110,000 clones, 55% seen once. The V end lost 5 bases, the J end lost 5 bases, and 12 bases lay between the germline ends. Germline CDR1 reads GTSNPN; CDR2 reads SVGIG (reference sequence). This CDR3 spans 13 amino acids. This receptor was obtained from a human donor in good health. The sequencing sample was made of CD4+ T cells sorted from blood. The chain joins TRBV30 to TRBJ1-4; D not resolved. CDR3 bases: TGTGCCTGGTGTTCTCAGGCCAATGAAAAACTGTTTTTT. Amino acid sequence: CAWCSQANEKLFF.